Shown below are 13 T cell receptor beta chains from a single sample sequenced in a study of T cell changes during pregnancy in multiple sclerosis. Data came from immunoSEQ multiplex PCR; TCRdb stores just in-frame clones and leaves some out. The table lists approximately 47,000 clones, approximately 93% of them singletons. Specimen: CD4+ T cells from peripheral blood mononuclear cells, collected in the first trimester of pregnancy. All receptors derive from a female donor with multiple sclerosis, enrolled in a pregnancy study.

The table lists this clone with a count of one. The V and J genes are TRBV5-8 and TRBJ1-5; tentative D call: TRBD1 (5 bases). Trimming stripped 3 bases from V and 3 bases from J, with 16 bases between. This CDR3 is built from 16 residues. The germline V gene encodes CDR1 SGHTS and CDR2 YDEGEE. CDR3: CASSSRNRGLNQPQHF. The CDR3, as DNA: TGTGCCAGCAGCTCAAGAAACCGGGGACTCAATCAGCCCCAGCATTTT.

J is TRBJ2-3 and V is TRBV7-8; TRBD2 aligns across 8 bases. Germline values: CDR1 SGHVS, CDR2 FQNEAQ. V shed 8 bases, J shed 1 base, and the junction held 2 bases outside the gene matches. The length of the CDR3 is 13 residues. The DNA for the CDR3 is TGTGCCAGCCGGGGGGGGCGCACAGATACGCAGTATTTT. Translated, it gives CASRGGRTDTQYF.

The chain joins TRBV18 to TRBJ2-3; 9 bases agree with TRBD2. Germline loops: CDR1 KGHSH, CDR2 LQKENI. The CDR3 is 15 amino acids. V shed 2 bases, J shed 8 bases, and the junction held 8 bases outside the gene matches. CDR3 in amino acids: CASSPMTSGGSTQYF. DNA for the CDR3: TGTGCCAGCTCACCAATGACTAGCGGAGGATCTACGCAGTATTTT. Together with reference TRBV18 and TRBJ2-3, the CDR3 gives the full variable domain: NAGVMQNPRHLVRRRGQEARLRCSPMKGHSHVYWYRQLPEEGLKFMVYLQKENIIDESGMPKERFSAEFPKEGPSILRIQQVVRGDSAAYFCASSPMTSGGSTQYFGPGTRLTVL.

The rearrangement joins TRBV29-1 to TRBJ1-2; 8 bases are a match to TRBD1. CDR1 is SQVTM, CDR2 ANQGSEA, per germline. This CDR3 comprises 13 residues. With 5 bases clipped from V and 5 bases from J, the junction kept 7 bases outside the gene matches. The CDR3 nucleotides read TGCAGCGTTCCACGGGACAGGAGATATGGCTACACCTTC. This codes for CSVPRDRRYGYTF.

V is TRBV6-5 and J is TRBJ1-1, with 7 nucleotides matching TRBD1. With V trimmed by 5 bases and J by 0 bases, 6 bases remained unmatched. This CDR3 contains 15 residues. Germline CDR1 reads MNHEY; CDR2 reads SVGAGI. The CDR3 DNA follows: TGTGCCAGCAGTCCGACAGGGCGCCTGAACACTGAAGCTTTCTTT. This sequence encodes CASSPTGRLNTEAFF.

The chain combines TRBV2 with TRBJ2-3, with TRBD1 matching over 7 bases. The germline gives CDR1 SNHLY, CDR2 FYNNEI. The CDR3 runs 15 residues. V was clipped by 3 bases and J by 2 bases; unmatched bases: 5. The CDR3 DNA reads TGTGCCAGCAGTGATCCGGACAGGATCACAGATACGCAGTATTTT. Protein sequence: CASSDPDRITDTQYF.

This sequence joins TRBV28 and TRBJ1-5; no definite D call. The CDR3 consists of 14 residues. CDR1 MDHEN and CDR2 SYDVKM come from the germline V gene. V was shortened by 2 bases and J by 4 bases, with 9 bases between the two germline ends. The CDR3 is CASSLQVRNQPQHF. The CDR3 DNA reads TGTGCCAGCAGTTTACAAGTCAGGAATCAGCCCCAGCATTTT.

J is TRBJ2-2 and V is TRBV6-6; D is possibly TRBD2 (5 bases). The V gene lost 5 bases and the J gene lost 0 bases, with 10 bases spanning the gap. Germline CDR1 and CDR2: MNHNY and SVGAGI (reference sequence). The CDR3 contains 15 residues. The CDR3 protein is CASSPIAPNTGELFF. The CDR3 nucleotides are TGTGCCAGCAGTCCCATAGCGCCGAACACCGGGGAGCTGTTTTTT.

V and J are TRBV2 and TRBJ2-6, with D possibly matching TRBD1 (6 bases). The CDR3 contains 15 residues. The ends were cut back, 6 bases at V and 0 bases at J, with 9 bases in the middle. Germline V lookup: CDR1 SNHLY, CDR2 FYNNEI. The CDR3: CASSSDSSGANVLTF. Written as DNA, the CDR3 is TGTGCCAGCAGCTCGGACAGCTCTGGGGCCAACGTCCTGACTTTC.

The CDR3 is CASSLRLAENEQFF. The CDR3, as DNA: TGTGCCAGCAGCTTACGACTAGCTGAGAATGAGCAGTTCTTC. This chain joins TRBV7-2 and TRBJ2-1; TRBD2 aligns across 7 bases. J lost 7 bases, V lost 2 bases, and 5 bases had no gene match. This CDR3 has 14 amino acids. The germline V gene encodes CDR1 SGHTA and CDR2 FQGNSA.

This clone showed up just once. The J gene is TRBJ1-1, the V gene TRBV9; D is perhaps TRBD1 (6 bases). The germline gives CDR1 SGDLS, CDR2 YYNGEE. Trimming removed 4 bases at V and 0 bases at J, with 16 bases between. There are 16 residues in the CDR3. The chain's CDR3 is CASSQGTRGMNTEAFF. CDR3 DNA sequence: TGTGCCAGCAGCCAGGGGACAAGGGGGATGAACACTGAAGCTTTCTTT.

The rearrangement joins TRBV18 to TRBJ1-1; the D is unclear. V lost 8 bases to trimming and J lost 1 base, with 11 bases between them. CDR3 length equals 13 residues. CDR1 is KGHSH, CDR2 LQKENI, per germline. Written as DNA, the CDR3 is TGTGCCAGCCTTGACTGGCCGAACACTGAAGCTTTCTTT. It translates to CASLDWPNTEAFF.

This clone showed up just a few times. The chain is built from TRBV4-1 and TRBJ2-6; 10 nucleotides align to TRBD1. V trimming: 8 bases; J trimming: 1 base; junction bases outside the gene matches: 5. The germline V gene encodes CDR1 MGHRA and CDR2 YSYEKL. This CDR3 is built from 16 residues. The CDR3 nucleotides read TGCGCCAGCTTACCGGGACAGGGGTCTGGGGCCAACGTCCTGACTTTC. It translates to CASLPGQGSGANVLTF.